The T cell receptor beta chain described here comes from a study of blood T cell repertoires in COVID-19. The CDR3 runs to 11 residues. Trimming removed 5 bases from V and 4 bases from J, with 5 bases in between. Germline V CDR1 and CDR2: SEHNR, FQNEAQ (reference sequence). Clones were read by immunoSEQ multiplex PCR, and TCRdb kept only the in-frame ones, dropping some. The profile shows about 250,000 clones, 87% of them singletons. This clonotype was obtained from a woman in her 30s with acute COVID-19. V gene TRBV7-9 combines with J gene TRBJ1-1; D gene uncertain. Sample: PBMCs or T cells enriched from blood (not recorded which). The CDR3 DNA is TGTGCCAGCAGCCGTAGCACTGAAGCTTTCTTT. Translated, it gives CASSRSTEAFF.